This passage covers 9 T cell receptor beta chains from one sample sequenced in a study of response to subunit inactivated influenza vaccine. TCRdb reprocessed the RT-PCR reads via MiXCR and lists one record per CDR3 protein. The table records 600,000 to 850,000 distinct CDR3 sequences, approximately 14% of them present only once. Specimen: PBMCs from blood, collected around 14 days before vaccination. Every receptor here comes from a man over 45 who received an inactivated influenza vaccine.

At least ten counts were recorded for this clonotype. This sequence joins TRBV28 and TRBJ2-7; 7 nucleotides agree with TRBD1. The CDR3 has 14 amino acids. V dropped 6 bases and J dropped 3; count of bases not matched to a gene: 8. Looked up from germline, CDR1 is MDHEN and CDR2 is SYDVKM. DNA of the CDR3: TGTGCCAGCAGATCCTCCGGGACAGACTACGAGCAGTACTTC. Translated, it gives CASRSSGTDYEQYF. The full variable domain, its missing parts supplied by reference TRBV28 and TRBJ2-7, is DVKVTQSSRYLVKRTGEKVFLECVQDMDHENMFWYRQDPGLGLRLIYFSYDVKMKEKGDIPEGYSVSREKKERFSLILESASTNQTSMYLCASRSSGTDYEQYFGPGTRLTVT.

The chain links TRBV5-1 to TRBJ2-1, with a weak D call TRBD2 (7 bases). CDR1 SGHRS and CDR2 YFSETQ come from the germline V gene. This CDR3 is 15 amino acids long. Trimming shortened V by 4 bases and J by 9 bases, and 20 bases separated the two germline ends. CDR3 sequence (DNA): TGCGCCAGCAGCGCCCTTCCGGGGGGCGAGGGTGAGCAGTTCTTC. Protein sequence: CASSALPGGEGEQFF.

V gene TRBV12-3 or TRBV12-4 combines with J gene TRBJ2-3; 8 nucleotides align to TRBD1. CDR3 length: 16 amino acids. With V trimmed by 6 bases and J by 1 base, 9 bases remained unmatched. The CDR3 region is CASSEAPGQGTDTQYF. The CDR3 DNA reads TGTGCCAGCAGCGAAGCACCGGGACAGGGCACAGATACGCAGTATTTT.

This clonotype was seen at least ten times. The rearrangement links TRBV6-1 to TRBJ1-2, with D maybe TRBD1 (5 bases). CDR3 length: 13 residues. From germline, CDR1 is MNHNS and CDR2 SASEGT. V gave up 8 bases and J gave up 4 bases, with 14 bases separating them. The CDR3 reads CASLDLGGYGYTF. CDR3 DNA: TGTGCCAGCCTGGATCTCGGGGGCTATGGCTACACCTTC.

V is TRBV27 and J is TRBJ2-1; the D gene could be TRBD1 or TRBD2 (5 bases each). The CDR3 has 12 residues. Trimming removed 8 bases at V and 7 bases at J, with 12 bases between. The germline V gene has CDR1 MNHEY and CDR2 SMNVEV (reference sequence). The CDR3 reads CASQMGTNEQFF. The CDR3 DNA follows: TGTGCCAGCCAAATGGGGACGAATGAGCAGTTCTTC.

This sequence joins TRBV12-3 or TRBV12-4 and TRBJ1-1; D gene uncertain. Trimming removed 3 bases at V and 3 bases at J, with 11 bases between. CDR3 size: 14 residues. CDR3 region: CASSLMRVDTEAFF. The CDR3 nucleotides read TGTGCCAGCAGTTTGATGAGGGTCGACACTGAAGCTTTCTTT.

The chain couples TRBV7-6 to TRBJ2-2; no firm D call. The CDR3 totals 17 residues. V was clipped by 3 bases and J by 0 bases, with 14 bases between them. Germline V gene data show CDR1 as SGHVS and CDR2 as FNYEAQ. CDR3 in amino acids: CASSFGVDRPNTGELFF. Here the CDR3 DNA reads TGTGCCAGCAGCTTTGGCGTCGATCGGCCGAACACCGGGGAGCTGTTTTTT.

In its sample, this clonotype was seen once. J is TRBJ2-1 and V is TRBV20-1; 10 nucleotides match TRBD2. The CDR3 totals 18 residues. Germline V gene data show CDR1 as DFQATT and CDR2 as SNEGSKA (reference sequence). The V segment lost 1 base and the J segment 2 bases; nucleotides outside the gene matches: 11. The CDR3 DNA reads as TGCAGTGCTAGAGGGGGCAGCGGGAGGGCCATTACCTACAATGAGCAGTTCTTC. This gives the protein CSARGGSGRAITYNEQFF.

V gene TRBV12-3 or TRBV12-4 combines with J gene TRBJ2-4; D remains ambiguous. The CDR3 spans 14 residues. The V gene lost 3 bases and the J gene lost 3 bases, with 9 bases spanning the gap. The CDR3 loop reads CASSLASVKNIQYF. The CDR3 DNA reads TGTGCCAGCAGTTTGGCGTCAGTCAAAAACATTCAGTACTTC.